The rows below give T cell receptor beta chains drawn from one sample of a study of T cell responses to AZD1222 COVID-19 vaccine. The table came from immunoSEQ multiplex PCR; TCRdb's copy has only in-frame clones and leaves some out. The sample lists over 75,000 clones, 80% to 90% occurring once. Here the sequenced sample was peripheral blood, taken 28 days after the second AZD1222 dose. The receptors were sampled from an adult who received the AZD1222 COVID-19 vaccine. Both conserved end residues are part of each CDR3. Fields, in order: V gene, D gene, clone size, J gene, CDR3 protein. The D gene is left open where the match is weak. Size is stated for part of the rows, as once, few or many counts, or as a class when the clone is expanded.

v_gene: TRBV11-2
d_gene: -
abundance: -
j_gene: TRBJ2-1
CDR3aa: CASSLAGTSYNEQFF

v_gene: TRBV6-5
d_gene: -
abundance: -
j_gene: TRBJ1-2
CDR3aa: CASSMDSLYGYTF

v_gene: TRBV10-3
d_gene: -
abundance: -
j_gene: TRBJ1-2
CDR3aa: CAISDDNYGYTF

v_gene: TRBV5-4
d_gene: -
abundance: -
j_gene: TRBJ2-2
CDR3aa: CASSPGGAGGELFF

v_gene: TRBV7-2
d_gene: TRBD2
abundance: -
j_gene: TRBJ2-3
CDR3aa: CASSLQSGGTDTQYF

v_gene: TRBV5-6
d_gene: -
abundance: -
j_gene: TRBJ1-2
CDR3aa: CASSSDNLRLHGYTF

v_gene: TRBV14
d_gene: TRBD1
abundance: -
j_gene: TRBJ1-6
CDR3aa: CASSAHTYRGRLGKSSPLHF

v_gene: TRBV5-5
d_gene: -
abundance: -
j_gene: TRBJ2-6
CDR3aa: CASSPDSHSGANVLTF

v_gene: TRBV7-9
d_gene: -
abundance: -
j_gene: TRBJ2-7
CDR3aa: CASSLIGLPYEQYF

v_gene: TRBV29-1
d_gene: -
abundance: -
j_gene: TRBJ1-1
CDR3aa: CSVPYGAEAFF

v_gene: TRBV6-5
d_gene: TRBD2
abundance: few
j_gene: TRBJ2-1
CDR3aa: CASSYVSGGVQFF

v_gene: TRBV11-2
d_gene: -
abundance: -
j_gene: TRBJ2-1
CDR3aa: CASSLGKQADGEQFF

v_gene: TRBV9
d_gene: TRBD2
abundance: -
j_gene: TRBJ2-3
CDR3aa: CASSARTSGVDTQYF

v_gene: TRBV25-1
d_gene: -
abundance: -
j_gene: TRBJ2-5
CDR3aa: CASSEYRSQETQYF

v_gene: TRBV18
d_gene: TRBD2
abundance: -
j_gene: TRBJ2-3
CDR3aa: CASSPQLSGSTDTQYF

v_gene: TRBV27
d_gene: TRBD1
abundance: few
j_gene: TRBJ2-7
CDR3aa: CASSLLGQGANTYEQYF

v_gene: TRBV14
d_gene: -
abundance: -
j_gene: TRBJ2-2
CDR3aa: CASQRRAGTGELFF

v_gene: TRBV5-6
d_gene: TRBD1
abundance: -
j_gene: TRBJ1-2
CDR3aa: CASRPGQDQDYGYTF

v_gene: TRBV6-4
d_gene: TRBD2
abundance: -
j_gene: TRBJ2-3
CDR3aa: CASSVSAGGTDTQYF

v_gene: TRBV2
d_gene: -
abundance: -
j_gene: TRBJ1-6
CDR3aa: CASSEGRPGTPLHF

v_gene: TRBV30
d_gene: -
abundance: -
j_gene: TRBJ2-7
CDR3aa: CAWTDGSSYEQYF

v_gene: TRBV6-1
d_gene: -
abundance: -
j_gene: TRBJ2-6
CDR3aa: CASSDAGGGANVLTF

v_gene: TRBV18
d_gene: -
abundance: -
j_gene: TRBJ1-1
CDR3aa: CASSQRTVDEAFF

v_gene: TRBV5-6
d_gene: TRBD2
abundance: -
j_gene: TRBJ2-2
CDR3aa: CASSTSVAGAVGELFF

v_gene: TRBV19
d_gene: -
abundance: -
j_gene: TRBJ2-7
CDR3aa: CASSIVRISGQSSYEQYF

v_gene: TRBV5-1
d_gene: TRBD1
abundance: -
j_gene: TRBJ2-1
CDR3aa: CASSSRGPNEQFF

v_gene: TRBV28
d_gene: -
abundance: once
j_gene: TRBJ2-7
CDR3aa: CASHLRGKAYEQYF

v_gene: TRBV5-1
d_gene: -
abundance: -
j_gene: TRBJ2-1
CDR3aa: CASTSGSGTQQFF

v_gene: TRBV14
d_gene: TRBD1
abundance: -
j_gene: TRBJ2-3
CDR3aa: CASSHGPGQGASDTQYF

v_gene: TRBV18
d_gene: -
abundance: -
j_gene: TRBJ1-1
CDR3aa: CASSPRQSPMNTEAFF

v_gene: TRBV11-2
d_gene: TRBD1
abundance: -
j_gene: TRBJ2-1
CDR3aa: CASSLVEGAEQFF

v_gene: TRBV6-6
d_gene: TRBD1
abundance: -
j_gene: TRBJ1-2
CDR3aa: CASRPNRQGAQGYTF

v_gene: TRBV7-2
d_gene: -
abundance: -
j_gene: TRBJ1-3
CDR3aa: CASSLGGGSGNTIYF

v_gene: TRBV15
d_gene: TRBD2
abundance: -
j_gene: TRBJ2-2
CDR3aa: CATSRVLAGSTGELFF

v_gene: TRBV18
d_gene: -
abundance: once
j_gene: TRBJ2-1
CDR3aa: CASSPVGEVGNEQFF

v_gene: TRBV6-1
d_gene: -
abundance: few
j_gene: TRBJ2-5
CDR3aa: CASSEVTGQQETQYF

v_gene: TRBV10-3
d_gene: TRBD2
abundance: -
j_gene: TRBJ2-3
CDR3aa: CAASSGREDTQYF

v_gene: TRBV4-3
d_gene: TRBD1
abundance: -
j_gene: TRBJ1-2
CDR3aa: CASSQDSTGAGYTF

v_gene: TRBV30
d_gene: -
abundance: -
j_gene: TRBJ2-7
CDR3aa: CAWAVGYEQYF

v_gene: TRBV6-5
d_gene: -
abundance: -
j_gene: TRBJ2-7
CDR3aa: CASSYEISSYEQYF

v_gene: TRBV7-5
d_gene: -
abundance: -
j_gene: TRBJ1-4
CDR3aa: CARSLWDLPPNEKLFF

v_gene: TRBV6-2/TRBV6-3
d_gene: -
abundance: -
j_gene: TRBJ1-6
CDR3aa: CASSLPSYNSPLHF

v_gene: TRBV19
d_gene: TRBD1
abundance: -
j_gene: TRBJ1-5
CDR3aa: CASSIRDRLNQPQHF

v_gene: TRBV19
d_gene: TRBD2
abundance: -
j_gene: TRBJ2-1
CDR3aa: CASSIDAGTSVNNEQFF

v_gene: TRBV19
d_gene: -
abundance: -
j_gene: TRBJ1-1
CDR3aa: CASDQGRWYTEAFF

v_gene: TRBV7-6
d_gene: TRBD1
abundance: -
j_gene: TRBJ2-1
CDR3aa: CASSLVTGTGGDEQFF

v_gene: TRBV6-2/TRBV6-3
d_gene: -
abundance: -
j_gene: TRBJ2-7
CDR3aa: CASSSSPREQYF

v_gene: TRBV6-5
d_gene: TRBD2
abundance: -
j_gene: TRBJ2-4
CDR3aa: CASRRGGAKLNIQYF

v_gene: TRBV4-2
d_gene: TRBD2
abundance: -
j_gene: TRBJ2-1
CDR3aa: CASSRVAGGGYNEQFF

v_gene: TRBV6-5
d_gene: TRBD2
abundance: -
j_gene: TRBJ2-3
CDR3aa: CASSTSGGAPDTQYF

v_gene: TRBV11-2
d_gene: TRBD2
abundance: -
j_gene: TRBJ2-3
CDR3aa: CASSSWTSGRAVTDTQYF

v_gene: TRBV11-2
d_gene: TRBD2
abundance: once
j_gene: TRBJ2-3
CDR3aa: CASSYTSGGSTDTQYF

v_gene: TRBV30
d_gene: TRBD1
abundance: -
j_gene: TRBJ1-6
CDR3aa: CAWSAGQGVGSPLHF

v_gene: TRBV19
d_gene: -
abundance: -
j_gene: TRBJ1-1
CDR3aa: CASSRGERTEAFF

v_gene: TRBV7-3
d_gene: -
abundance: -
j_gene: TRBJ1-5
CDR3aa: CASSLKSYGWQGLTNQPQHF

v_gene: TRBV9
d_gene: -
abundance: -
j_gene: TRBJ1-1
CDR3aa: CASSVPGTTEAFF

v_gene: TRBV3-1/TRBV3-2
d_gene: -
abundance: -
j_gene: TRBJ2-7
CDR3aa: CASSQDVVEAYEQYF

v_gene: TRBV7-2
d_gene: -
abundance: -
j_gene: TRBJ1-2
CDR3aa: CASSFQLTTGKGYTF